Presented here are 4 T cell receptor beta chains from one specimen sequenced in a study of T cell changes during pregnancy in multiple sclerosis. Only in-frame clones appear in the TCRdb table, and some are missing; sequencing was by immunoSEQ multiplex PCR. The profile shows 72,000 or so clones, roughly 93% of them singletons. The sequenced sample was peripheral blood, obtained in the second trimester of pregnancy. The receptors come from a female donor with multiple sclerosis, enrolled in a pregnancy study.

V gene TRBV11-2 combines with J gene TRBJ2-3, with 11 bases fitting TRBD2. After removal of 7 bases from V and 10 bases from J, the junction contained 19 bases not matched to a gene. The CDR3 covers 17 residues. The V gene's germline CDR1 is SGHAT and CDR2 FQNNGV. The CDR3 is CASTKTRLAGSPPPQYF. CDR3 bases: TGTGCCAGCACCAAGACCCGACTAGCGGGGTCACCTCCCCCGCAGTATTTT.

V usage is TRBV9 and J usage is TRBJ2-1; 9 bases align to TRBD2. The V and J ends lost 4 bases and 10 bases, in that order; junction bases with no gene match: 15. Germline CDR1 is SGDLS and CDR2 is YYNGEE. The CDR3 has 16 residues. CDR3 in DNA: TGTGCCAGCAGCCCTAGGGGGCGGGGGGGCGGGGAAGAGCAGTTCTTC. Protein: CASSPRGRGGGEEQFF.

The CDR3 sequence: CASSVGSGLTNTGELFF. The CDR3 region has the DNA TGTGCCAGCAGCGTAGGCTCGGGACTAACGAACACCGGGGAGCTGTTTTTT. This chain connects TRBV9 to TRBJ2-2; TRBD2 matches 7 bases. The germline gives CDR1 SGDLS, CDR2 YYNGEE. The CDR3 has 17 amino acids. V gave up 0 bases and J gave up 0 bases; unmatched junction bases: 5.

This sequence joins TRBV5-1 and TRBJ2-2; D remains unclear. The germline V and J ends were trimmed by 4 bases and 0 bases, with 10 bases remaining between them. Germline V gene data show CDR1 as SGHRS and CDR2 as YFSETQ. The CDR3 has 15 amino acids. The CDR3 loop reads CASSTETTNTGELFF. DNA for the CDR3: TGCGCCAGCAGCACCGAGACAACGAACACCGGGGAGCTGTTTTTT.